A single sample gave rise to the 11 T cell receptor beta chains below, sequenced in a study of shared clonotypes between healthy human individuals. Profiled with immunoSEQ multiplex PCR; TCRdb holds only in-frame clones, not every one. Here the sample spans nearly 750,000 clones, 72% being singletons. Specimen: memory CD4+ T cells sorted from blood. The subset denotes: CD45RA-negative fraction. These receptors originate from a woman aged 25-40 years in good health.

This chain links TRBV5-8 with TRBJ1-3; no clear D. Germline V gives CDR1 SGHTS, CDR2 YDEGEE. V gave up 4 bases and J gave up 0 bases, with 17 bases separating them. This CDR3 contains 17 residues. The CDR3 DNA sequence: TGTGCCAGCAGCCCGCGAGGATCAGCTCGCTCTGGAAACACCATATATTTT. Protein: CASSPRGSARSGNTIYF.

With respect to this clone: This CDR3 is also generated by other DNA sequences in the sample. This chain connects TRBV2 to TRBJ2-2; 8 nucleotides line up with TRBD2. CDR1 and CDR2 from the germline V gene are SNHLY and FYNNEI. J was trimmed by 2 bases and V by 7 bases; bases with no gene match: 3. The CDR3 has 14 amino acids. Here the CDR3 DNA reads TGTGCCAGCAAACTAGCGGAAAACACCGGGGAGCTGTTTTTT. Protein: CASKLAENTGELFF. The full variable domain, in which reference TRBV2 and TRBJ2-2 provide the parts outside the CDR3, is EPEVTQTPSHQVTQMGQEVILRCVPISNHLYFYWYRQILGQKVEFLVSFYNNEISEKSEIFDDQFSVERPDGSNFTLKIRSTKLEDSAMYFCASKLAENTGELFFGEGSRLTVL.

On this clone: The same CDR3 can be traced to other DNA sequences in this sample. V and J are TRBV19 and TRBJ1-2; D not certain. The ends were cut back, 7 bases at V and 1 base at J, with 16 bases in the middle. The V gene's germline CDR1 is LNHDA and CDR2 SQIVND (reference sequence). CDR3 length equals 15 residues. The chain's CDR3 is CASNSPGKDNYGYTF. CDR3 coding DNA: TGTGCCAGTAACAGCCCCGGGAAGGATAACTATGGCTACACCTTC.

The V call is TRBV6-1, the J call TRBJ2-5; D may be TRBD1 (5 bases). This CDR3 contains 14 residues. In germline, CDR1 is MNHNS, CDR2 SASEGT. Trimming pared 0 bases from V and 5 bases from J, leaving 10 bases between. In nucleotides, the CDR3 is TGTGCCAGCAGTGAAGCCTCGAACAGGGAGACCCAGTACTTC. Its translation: CASSEASNRETQYF.

The chain couples TRBV5-6 to TRBJ1-2, with D perhaps matching TRBD1 (6 bases). V was clipped by 3 bases and J by 8 bases, with 26 bases between them. The CDR3 spans 17 residues. In germline, CDR1 is SGHDT, CDR2 YYEEEE. DNA of the CDR3: TGTGCCAGCAGCTGGGGGGGCCAGCCAGGGGCCCTGAGAGGCTACACCTTC. Its translation is CASSWGGQPGALRGYTF.

The chain couples TRBV25-1 to TRBJ2-3; no clear D gene. The CDR3 runs to 12 residues. V gave up 1 base and J gave up 2 bases, with 1 base separating them. Germline lookup yields CDR1 MGHDK and CDR2 SYGVNS. The CDR3 coding sequence is TGTGCCAGCAGTGAATTCACAGATACGCAGTATTTT. Encoded protein: CASSEFTDTQYF. Variable domain in full (rest from reference TRBV25-1 and TRBJ2-3): EADIYQTPRYLVIGTGKKITLECSQTMGHDKMYWYQQDPGMELHLIHYSYGVNSTEKGDLSSESTVSRIRTEHFPLTLESARPSHTSQYLCASSEFTDTQYFGPGTRLTVL.

This chain uses TRBV7-9 with TRBJ2-7; 7 bases align to TRBD1. CDR1 and CDR2 from the germline V gene are SEHNR and FQNEAQ (reference sequence). The length of the CDR3 is 14 residues. V shed 1 base and J 7 bases; nucleotides not matched to a gene: 7. The CDR3 spells CASSLGQGAAEQYF. For the CDR3, the DNA is TGTGCCAGCAGCTTAGGACAGGGAGCGGCAGAGCAGTACTTC.

The chain carries TRBV5-4 and TRBJ2-5, with a tentative D call TRBD1 (6 bases). Trimming took off 4 bases at V and 1 base at J, with 14 bases between the two ends. Germline loops: CDR1 SGHNT, CDR2 YYREEE (reference sequence). This CDR3 contains 15 residues. CDR3 in amino acids: CASSARPDSQETQYF. The CDR3 bases are TGTGCCAGCAGCGCACGCCCGGACAGCCAAGAGACCCAGTACTTC.

The chain has TRBV4-1 and TRBJ1-6, with a tentative D call TRBD1 (5 bases). Germline CDR1 reads MGHRA; CDR2 reads YSYEKL. With 4 bases removed from V and 7 bases from J, the gap between germline ends came to 17 bases. The CDR3 has 16 amino acids. CDR3 sequence: CASSRVAGVGNSPLHF. CDR3 bases: TGCGCCAGCAGCCGTGTAGCGGGGGTGGGAAATTCACCCCTCCACTTT.

This chain uses TRBV29-1 with TRBJ1-2; D is possibly TRBD1 (5 bases). This CDR3 comprises 16 residues. Germline lookup yields CDR1 SQVTM and CDR2 ANQGSEA. V dropped 5 bases and J dropped 2 bases, with 21 bases sitting between them. For the CDR3, the DNA is TGCAGCGTTACAACGCTAGACAGTTTTCCGAACTATGGCTACACCTTC. This codes for CSVTTLDSFPNYGYTF. The complete variable domain, with remaining parts taken from reference TRBV29-1 and TRBJ1-2, reads SAVISQKPSRDICQRGTSLTIQCQVDSQVTMMFWYRQQPGQSLTLIATANQGSEATYESGFVIDKFPISRPNLTFSTLTVSNMSPEDSSIYLCSVTTLDSFPNYGYTFGSGTRLTVV.

CDR3 sequence reads: CASSSSHNYGYTF. For the CDR3, the DNA is TGTGCCAGCAGTTCCTCCCACAACTATGGCTACACCTTC. V usage is TRBV28 and J usage is TRBJ1-2, with D hard to call. V dropped 4 bases and J dropped 2 bases, with 8 bases sitting between them. Germline V gene lookup returns CDR1 MDHEN and CDR2 SYDVKM. The CDR3 totals 13 residues.